This T cell receptor (beta chain) was sequenced for a study of cytomegalovirus exposure and HLA in healthy donors. Study background: Roughly 170 million T cells yielded under 130 million unique TCR beta sequences in earlier analysis.

PCR employed 60 Vbeta and 13 Jbeta primers. In the authors' methods: There were around 80 million unique TCR beta chains by a later count, and about 12 million of them were shared. The protocol was immunoSEQ multiplex PCR, while the TCRdb copy is restricted to in-frame clones and leaves out a portion. V, J and clone size were drawn from that table, and D and trimming were deduced from the DNA. Of some 200,000 clones listed, about 59% were seen once; the top ten hold about 3.2%. Germline loops: CDR1 MNHEY, CDR2 SMNVEV (reference sequence). V shed 4 bases and J 7 bases; nucleotides not matched to a gene: 7. This CDR3 spans 15 amino acids.

Material: PBMCs. The rearrangement uses TRBV27 and TRBJ2-7; 13 bases fit TRBD2. This TCR was sampled from a man aged 35 to 55 in good health and CMV-seronegative. The chain's CDR3 is CASSSHPGLAGEQYF. The CDR3, as DNA: TGTGCCAGCAGTTCGCACCCGGGACTAGCGGGAGAGCAGTACTTC.